This T cell receptor (beta chain) was sequenced during a study of T cells in Graves' hyperthyroidism and ophthalmopathy. For the study at large: It was at initial diagnosis, before any treatment, that peripheral blood was collected.

This clonotype was seen a few times. The antigen is not known. Study findings and constraints: A 13 V-J model separated ophthalmopathy from stable hyperthyroidism.

Exclusion of patients followed from uncontrolled infection, other autoimmune disease, pregnancy or lactation. Every diagnosis used clinical symptoms, serum thyroxine and TRAb, thyroid ultrasound and orbital computed tomography. Amplification targeted TCR beta CDR3 regions from RNA transcripts. The HTBI primer set was used in a first-round RT-PCR of the TCR CDR3. TCRdb re-called the multiplex PCR reads with MiXCR, one entry per CDR3 protein. The data show more than 450,000 distinct CDR3 sequences, approximately 20% seen once. Trimming removed 2 bases at V and 0 bases at J, with 8 bases between. Looked up from germline, CDR1 is MDHEN and CDR2 is SYDVKM. The CDR3 runs 15 residues.

The specimen sequenced was blood. The chain recombines TRBV28 with TRBJ1-3, with TRBD1 as a possible D gene (6 bases). The origin of this receptor is a man aged 35 to 55 with Graves' ophthalmopathy. The CDR3 sequence: CASSLTGTSGNTIYF. The CDR3 DNA reads TGTGCCAGCAGTTTAACAGGGACCTCTGGAAACACCATATATTTT.